The 7 T cell receptor beta chains in this list originate from one sample, sequenced in a study of blood T cell repertoires in COVID-19. Using immunoSEQ multiplex PCR, the repertoire was profiled, and TCRdb retains in-frame clones only, with some absent. The sample lists a few hundred thousand clones, about 83% occurring once. The sequencing input was peripheral blood. These receptors were taken from a woman aged 40 to 55 who had recovered from COVID-19.

The chain joins TRBV18 to TRBJ1-5; D is uncertain. Deletions cut 0 bases from V and 4 bases from J, with 10 bases between. The germline gives CDR1 KGHSH, CDR2 LQKENI. This CDR3 comprises 15 residues. CDR3 residues: CASSPPNNGNQPQHF. The CDR3, as DNA: TGTGCCAGCTCACCACCGAACAACGGGAATCAGCCCCAGCATTTT.

CDR3 region: CASSDEVSYNEQFF. The DNA for the CDR3 is TGTGCCAGCAGTGATGAGGTCTCCTACAATGAGCAGTTCTTC. The J gene is TRBJ2-1, the V gene TRBV2; D unclear. V was cut by 3 bases and J by 0 bases, with 6 bases left in between. This CDR3 comprises 14 residues. CDR1 is SNHLY, CDR2 FYNNEI, per germline.

V and J are TRBV7-9 and TRBJ1-2, with 7 nucleotides matching TRBD1. Germline values: CDR1 SEHNR, CDR2 FQNEAQ (reference sequence). The CDR3 has 13 amino acids. Trimming cost V 4 bases and J 6 bases; bases outside gene matches: 5. The CDR3 bases are TGTGCCAGCAGCTCAACAGGGGTGGATGGCTACACCTTC. Its translation is CASSSTGVDGYTF.

The J gene is TRBJ2-2, the V gene TRBV27, with 7 bases identical to TRBD1. The V gene's germline CDR1 is MNHEY and CDR2 SMNVEV (reference sequence). Trimming at V came to 4 bases and at J to 4 bases, leaving 6 bases not matched to a gene. The length of the CDR3 is 15 residues. CDR3 protein: CASSWTGRPTGELFF. Here the CDR3 DNA reads TGTGCCAGCAGTTGGACAGGCCGCCCCACCGGGGAGCTGTTTTTT.

The chain uses TRBV15 and TRBJ2-5, with 8 bases matching TRBD1. J lost 13 bases, V lost 5 bases, and 6 bases had no gene match. This CDR3 has 11 residues. Germline CDR1 is LNHNV and CDR2 is YYDKDF (reference sequence). The CDR3 sequence: CATSRQGSVYF. DNA of the CDR3: TGTGCCACCAGCCGACAGGGGTCTGTGTACTTC.

V gene TRBV11-2 combines with J gene TRBJ1-2; D gene ambiguous. V was pared by 1 base and J by 8 bases, with 17 bases between. The V gene's germline CDR1 is SGHAT and CDR2 FQNNGV. The CDR3 spans 15 residues. The CDR3, as DNA: TGTGCCAGCAGCTTAGGGTTGAGAGGGCCAGTCGGCTACACCTTC. It yields the protein CASSLGLRGPVGYTF.

The chain employs TRBV3-1 (or the pseudogene TRBV3-2) and TRBJ2-7; 10 bases map to TRBD1. CDR1 LGHDT and CDR2 YNNKEL come from the germline V gene (reference sequence). V shed 0 bases and J 4 bases; nucleotides not matched to a gene: 3. This CDR3 is 15 amino acids long. The CDR3 sequence is CASSQERTGGYEQYF. CDR3 sequence (DNA): TGTGCCAGCAGCCAAGAAAGGACAGGGGGTTACGAGCAGTACTTC.